Each of the 3 T cell receptor beta chains below was sequenced from the same sample in a study of shared clonotypes between healthy human individuals. Some clones are missing from TCRdb's copy, which holds only in-frame ones; the method was immunoSEQ multiplex PCR. The table shows around 530,000 clones, with 70% to 80% occurring only once. Sequenced input: PBMCs. All receptors come from a middle-aged woman in good health. Some clones in this sample may be carry-over from other donors' samples.

V gene TRBV9 combines with J gene TRBJ1-5; D perhaps matches TRBD1 (5 bases). There are 16 residues in the CDR3. CDR1 and CDR2 from the germline V gene are SGDLS and YYNGEE. The V and J ends lost 4 bases and 0 bases respectively, with 14 bases between them. CDR3 bases: TGTGCCAGCAGCCCAGGGACGGGATATAGCAATCAGCCCCAGCATTTT. Translating gives CASSPGTGYSNQPQHF.

On this clone itself: Relative to the germline gene, one junction end is altered; a read error may explain this. The gene calls are TRBV6-5 and TRBJ1-2; possible D gene TRBD1, 5 bases. Looked up from germline, CDR1 is MNHEY and CDR2 is SVGAGI. The CDR3 runs to 12 residues. CDR3 sequence reads: CASSYLGDGHTF. DNA for the CDR3: TGTGCCAGCAGTTACTTAGGGGATGGCCACACCTTC.

In this sample, this clone turned up a few times. The chain employs TRBV5-1 and TRBJ2-5, with 7 bases identical to TRBD2. The CDR3 sequence is 14 residues long. Trimming cost V 9 bases and J 3 bases; bases outside gene matches: 11. CDR1 and CDR2 (germline): SGHRS, YFSETQ. This CDR3 is CATFRASGEETQYF. The DNA for the CDR3 is TGCGCCACCTTCCGAGCTAGCGGTGAAGAGACCCAGTACTTC.